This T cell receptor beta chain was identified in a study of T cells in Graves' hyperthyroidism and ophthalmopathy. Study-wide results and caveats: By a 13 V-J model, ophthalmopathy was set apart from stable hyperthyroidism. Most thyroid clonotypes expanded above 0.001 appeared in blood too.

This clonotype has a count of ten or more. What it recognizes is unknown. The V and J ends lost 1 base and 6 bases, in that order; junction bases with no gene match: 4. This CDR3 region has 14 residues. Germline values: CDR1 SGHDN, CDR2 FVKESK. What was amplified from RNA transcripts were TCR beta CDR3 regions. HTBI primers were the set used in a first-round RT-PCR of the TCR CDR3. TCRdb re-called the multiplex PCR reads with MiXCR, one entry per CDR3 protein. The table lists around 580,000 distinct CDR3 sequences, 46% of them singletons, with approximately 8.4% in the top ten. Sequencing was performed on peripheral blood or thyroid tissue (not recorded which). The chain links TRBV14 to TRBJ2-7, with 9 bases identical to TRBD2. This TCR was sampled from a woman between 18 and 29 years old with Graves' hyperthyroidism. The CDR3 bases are TGTGCCAGCAGCCAAGGCCTAGCGGGACTCGAGCAGTACTTC. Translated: CASSQGLAGLEQYF.